This T cell receptor (beta chain) originates from a study of regulatory T cells in long-lasting Graves disease. V shed 4 bases and J shed 8 bases, with 11 bases lying between them. Germline CDR1 reads GTSNPN; CDR2 reads SVGIG (reference sequence). The CDR3 contains 12 residues. Stated time point: persistent/refractory GD, antithyroid drugs over 5 years with positive TRAb. PBMC-derived RNA was used for the TCR library. A volume of roughly 9.9 milliliters of peripheral blood was collected in EDTA tubes. This clonotype was observed many times. Its target is unknown. Sequencing libraries for TCR beta were prepared with iRepertoire HTBI primers and Arm-PCR of CDR3 regions. TCRdb analysed the multiplex PCR reads with MiXCR anew, one entry per CDR3 protein. The sample shows a few hundred thousand distinct CDR3 sequences, 23% of them seen only once. Study-level findings and limits: With some 2,500 shared public clonotypes, persistent patients exceeded new patients, who shared about a thousand. TCR diversity was lower in persistent than newly diagnosed Graves' disease. Persistent disease preferred TRBV28, TRBJ1-2 and TRBJ2-5; new disease, TRBV20-1 and TRBJ2-1.

The sequencing used peripheral blood mononuclear cells (PBMCs), collected when the disease was refractory, from a patient treated with antithyroid drugs. The chain joins TRBV30 to TRBJ1-4; D may be TRBD1 (5 bases). This receptor was identified in a female donor with Graves disease. For the CDR3, the DNA is TGTGCCTGGATGTTGGGACGGGAAAAACTGTTTTTT. This translates into CAWMLGREKLFF.